Listed below are T cell receptor beta chains from one sample, sequenced in a study of blood T cell repertoires in COVID-19. Profiling relied on immunoSEQ multiplex PCR, and the TCRdb table lists in-frame clones only, not all of them. The table records roughly 300,000 clones, 85% to 90% of them present only once. Sequences were obtained from PBMCs or T cells enriched from blood (not recorded which). The source of these receptors is a man aged 30 to 45 who had recovered from COVID-19. Each CDR3 is given with its conserved first and last residue. Each record gives: D gene, clone size, V gene, J gene, CDR3 DNA, CDR3 protein. The D gene is left open where the match is weak. Clone size is given for some rows only: seen once, a few or many times, or a class if the clone is expanded.

d_gene: -
abundance: -
v_gene: TRBV19
j_gene: TRBJ2-1
CDR3nt: TGTGCCAGTAGGCACGGGAGCTCCTACAATGAGCAGTTCTTC
CDR3aa: CASRHGSSYNEQFF

d_gene: -
abundance: few
v_gene: TRBV10-3
j_gene: TRBJ1-2
CDR3nt: TGTGCCATCAGTGCTGGCAGCTATGGCTACACCTTC
CDR3aa: CAISAGSYGYTF

d_gene: -
abundance: -
v_gene: TRBV5-1
j_gene: TRBJ2-1
CDR3nt: TGCGCCAGCAGCGATACGCCTAGCGACCTCTCCTACAATGAGCAGTTCTTC
CDR3aa: CASSDTPSDLSYNEQFF

d_gene: TRBD1
abundance: -
v_gene: TRBV24-1
j_gene: TRBJ1-2
CDR3nt: TGTGCCACCAGAGGGGGCGGGTATAACTATGGCTACACCTTC
CDR3aa: CATRGGGYNYGYTF

d_gene: TRBD2
abundance: -
v_gene: TRBV5-1
j_gene: TRBJ2-3
CDR3nt: TGCGCCAGCAGCTTGGGGACTAGCGGGGGGGCCCGTGGGAGAGATACGCAGTATTTT
CDR3aa: CASSLGTSGGARGRDTQYF

d_gene: TRBD1
abundance: -
v_gene: TRBV5-1
j_gene: TRBJ2-1
CDR3nt: TGCGCCAGCAGCTTGGGACAGGGCCCCAATGAGCAGTTCTTC
CDR3aa: CASSLGQGPNEQFF

d_gene: TRBD1
abundance: -
v_gene: TRBV28
j_gene: TRBJ1-1
CDR3nt: TGTGCCAGCAGCCATTGGAAAACAGGGGGGACTTTCTTT
CDR3aa: CASSHWKTGGTFF

d_gene: TRBD1
abundance: -
v_gene: TRBV23-1
j_gene: TRBJ1-4
CDR3nt: TGCGCCAGCAGTCAACTTCGGGACAGCTCTAATGAAAAACTGTTTTTT
CDR3aa: CASSQLRDSSNEKLFF

d_gene: -
abundance: few
v_gene: TRBV29-1
j_gene: TRBJ1-1
CDR3nt: TGCAGCGGCCAGGGAAACACTGAAGCTTTCTTT
CDR3aa: CSGQGNTEAFF

d_gene: -
abundance: -
v_gene: TRBV4-1
j_gene: TRBJ1-3
CDR3nt: TGCGCCAGCAGCCATACAGGGTCTGGAAACACCATATATTTT
CDR3aa: CASSHTGSGNTIYF

d_gene: -
abundance: -
v_gene: TRBV19
j_gene: TRBJ1-6
CDR3nt: TGTGCCAGTAGTAGGCAACAGGGCTCACCCCTCCACTTT
CDR3aa: CASSRQQGSPLHF

d_gene: -
abundance: -
v_gene: TRBV27
j_gene: TRBJ1-1
CDR3nt: TGTGCCAGCAGTCCAGAGGGCCTGGGGGAAGCTTTCTTT
CDR3aa: CASSPEGLGEAFF